The 24 T cell receptor beta chains listed next were all sequenced from one sample in a study of control samples from healthy donors and cancer patients. TCRdb's copy holds only in-frame clones and misses some; the assay was immunoSEQ multiplex PCR. The repertoire includes about 190,000 clones, roughly nine tenths of them detected once, and roughly 1.9% sits in the top ten. Sample: blood. The receptors originated from a young man in good health.

The chain recombines TRBV6-5 with TRBJ1-6, with a tentative D call TRBD1 (6 bases). V lost 6 bases and J 4 bases, leaving 13 bases between the germline ends. The CDR3 extends over 15 amino acids. CDR1 MNHEY and CDR2 SVGAGI come from the germline V gene. CDR3 sequence: CASRTGAQYNSPLHF. CDR3 nucleotides: TGTGCCAGCAGGACGGGGGCTCAGTATAATTCACCCCTCCACTTT.

The CDR3 nucleotides are TGTGCCAGCAGCTTAGCGGGTCCCTTCAATGAGCAGTTCTTC. Its protein product is CASSLAGPFNEQFF. The J gene is TRBJ2-1, the V gene TRBV7-2; D not certain. The CDR3 sequence is 14 residues long. Trimming shortened V by 0 bases and J by 6 bases, and 9 bases separated the two germline ends. Germline CDR1 SGHTA, CDR2 FQGNSA.

The chain joins TRBV18 to TRBJ1-1; TRBD1 aligns across 7 bases. The V segment lost 3 bases and the J segment 4 bases; nucleotides outside the gene matches: 11. The germline gives CDR1 KGHSH, CDR2 LQKENI. The CDR3 has 16 residues. CDR3 region: CASSPSFSRGLTEAFF. The CDR3 bases are TGTGCCAGCTCACCCTCCTTCAGTAGGGGGCTCACTGAAGCTTTCTTT.

The chain links TRBV9 to TRBJ2-6; D call uncertain. The CDR3 has 18 residues. The germline V gene encodes CDR1 SGDLS and CDR2 YYNGEE. Trimming cost V 0 bases and J 0 bases, with 13 bases left between them. CDR3 residues: CASSVVGSLYSGANVLTF. DNA for the CDR3: TGTGCCAGCAGCGTAGTGGGCAGTCTATACTCTGGGGCCAACGTCCTGACTTTC.

The chain carries TRBV19 and TRBJ1-2; 7 bases fit TRBD1. Germline V CDR1 and CDR2: LNHDA, SQIVND (reference sequence). With 5 bases clipped from V and 4 bases from J, the junction kept 19 bases outside the gene matches. The CDR3 has 18 residues. CDR3 sequence (DNA): TGTGCCAGTAGTCCCGGGCAGGGGGTAATCTCCTTCGGCTATGGCTACACCTTC. It yields the protein CASSPGQGVISFGYGYTF.

In its sample, this clone was seen once. The genes are TRBV6-5 and TRBJ1-5, with D possibly TRBD1 on 5 matching bases. The CDR3 is 14 amino acids. V was cut by 8 bases and J by 0 bases, with 11 bases left in between. Germline V lookup: CDR1 MNHEY, CDR2 SVGAGI. The CDR3 is CASLPTDSNQPQHF. The CDR3, as DNA: TGTGCCAGCCTTCCGACAGATAGCAATCAGCCCCAGCATTTT.

This chain connects TRBV13 to TRBJ1-2; 7 bases fit TRBD1. The length of the CDR3 is 16 residues. CDR1 and CDR2 from the germline V gene are PRHDT and FYEKMQ (reference sequence). Losses at the gene ends were 1 base for V and 5 bases for J; bases not matched to a gene: 10. CDR3 region: CASSLARDSFIYGYTF. For the CDR3, the DNA is TGTGCCAGCAGCTTAGCCCGGGACAGCTTCATTTATGGCTACACCTTC. Full variable domain (rest looked up from reference TRBV13 and TRBJ1-2): AAGVIQSPRHLIKEKRETATLKCYPIPRHDTVYWYQQGPGQDPQFLISFYEKMQSDKGSIPDRFSAQQFSDYHSELNMSSLELGDSALYFCASSLARDSFIYGYTFGSGTRLTVV.

The CDR3 protein is CAISEIDRANEQFF. The DNA of the CDR3 is TGTGCCATCAGCGAAATTGACAGGGCAAATGAGCAGTTCTTC. V and J are TRBV10-3 and TRBJ2-1; 7 bases agree with TRBD1. CDR1 and CDR2 (germline): ENHRY, SYGVKD. The CDR3 is 14 amino acids. Unmatched junction bases numbered 9, after V lost 6 bases and J lost 7 bases.

J is TRBJ1-4 and V is TRBV5-1; TRBD1 aligns across 10 bases. Germline CDR1 SGHRS, CDR2 YFSETQ. There are 15 residues in the CDR3. J was trimmed by 4 bases and V by 4 bases; bases with no gene match: 4. DNA of the CDR3: TGCGCCAGCAGCGGGGGGACAGGGGTTAATGAAAAACTGTTTTTT. It codes for CASSGGTGVNEKLFF.

J is TRBJ1-3 and V is TRBV7-9; the D gene is possibly TRBD1 (6 bases). The length of the CDR3 is 16 residues. The germline V and J ends were trimmed by 3 bases and 2 bases, with 14 bases remaining between them. Germline V lookup: CDR1 SEHNR, CDR2 FQNEAQ (reference sequence). The CDR3 sequence: CASSLGQPRAGNTIYF. For the CDR3, the DNA is TGTGCCAGCAGCTTGGGACAACCGCGGGCTGGAAACACCATATATTTT.

The chain couples TRBV3-1 (or the pseudogene TRBV3-2) to TRBJ2-7; 9 bases align to TRBD1. Germline CDR1 and CDR2: LGHDT and YNNKEL (reference sequence). The CDR3 is made up of 13 amino acids. The V and J ends lost 8 bases and 2 bases, in that order; junction bases with no gene match: 4. The CDR3 region has the DNA TGTGCCAGCGGGACAGGGCTTCCCTACGAGCAGTACTTC. Its protein is CASGTGLPYEQYF.

The chain combines TRBV6-6 with TRBJ1-3; D not resolved. Germline CDR1 and CDR2: MNHNY and SVGAGI (reference sequence). V was clipped by 8 bases and J by 0 bases, with 5 bases between them. This CDR3 is 12 amino acids long. The CDR3 DNA is TGTGCCAGCCTGGGCTCTGGAAACACCATATATTTT. This gives the protein CASLGSGNTIYF.

This sequence joins TRBV29-1 and TRBJ2-3; D unresolved. The CDR3 runs to 13 residues. The germline V and J ends were trimmed by 5 bases and 5 bases, with 14 bases remaining between them. Germline CDR1 SQVTM, CDR2 ANQGSEA. CDR3 DNA sequence: TGCAGCGTTATAAGCCTTATGGAAGATACGCAGTATTTT. Protein product: CSVISLMEDTQYF.

This chain links TRBV3-1 (or the pseudogene TRBV3-2) with TRBJ1-2; TRBD1 matches at 8 bases. Trimming at V came to 4 bases and at J to 5 bases, leaving 9 bases not matched to a gene. Germline loops: CDR1 LGHDT, CDR2 YNNKEL (reference sequence). This CDR3 is built from 15 residues. This CDR3 is CASSPSGGAGYGYTF. Here the CDR3 DNA reads TGTGCCAGCAGCCCCTCAGGGGGCGCGGGGTATGGCTACACCTTC.

The chain recombines TRBV29-1 with TRBJ2-7; 7 bases are shared with TRBD1. Germline loops: CDR1 SQVTM, CDR2 ANQGSEA. The CDR3 runs 14 residues. Trimming removed 0 bases from V and 0 bases from J; junction bases left unmatched: 2. CDR3 coding DNA: TGCAGCGTTGAAGATCGGGACAGCTCCTACGAGCAGTACTTC. Its translation: CSVEDRDSSYEQYF.

The CDR3 protein is CASSITGGIFEQYF. The CDR3 DNA is TGTGCCAGTAGTATCACGGGGGGGATCTTCGAGCAGTACTTC. This chain connects TRBV19 to TRBJ2-7; TRBD2 aligns across 8 bases. CDR1 and CDR2 from the germline V gene are LNHDA and SQIVND (reference sequence). CDR3 length: 14 amino acids. J lost 6 bases, V lost 3 bases, and 7 bases had no gene match. Looking up the rest from reference TRBV19 and TRBJ2-7 gives the full variable domain: DGGITQSPKYLFRKEGQNVTLSCEQNLNHDAMYWYRQDPGQGLRLIYYSQIVNDFQKGDIAEGYSVSREKKESFPLTVTSAQKNPTAFYLCASSITGGIFEQYFGPGTRLTVT.

This sequence joins TRBV5-1 and TRBJ1-1; 7 positions agree with TRBD1. With 4 bases clipped from V and 3 bases from J, the junction kept 3 bases outside the gene matches. Germline V lookup: CDR1 SGHRS, CDR2 YFSETQ. The CDR3 length is 13 residues. The chain's CDR3 is CASSLTGDTEAFF. In DNA form, the CDR3 reads TGCGCCAGCAGCCTAACAGGGGACACTGAAGCTTTCTTT.

The V and J genes are TRBV14 and TRBJ1-4, with D perhaps matching TRBD1 (6 bases). This CDR3 spans 15 amino acids. Germline assignment: CDR1 SGHDN and CDR2 FVKESK. Trimming left V 1 base short and J 7 bases short, with 13 bases between. The chain's CDR3 is CASSQVSGAREKLFF. CDR3 nucleotides: TGTGCCAGCAGCCAAGTTTCGGGGGCTCGTGAAAAACTGTTTTTT.

The chain has TRBV6-5 and TRBJ1-5; D not resolved. Trimming stripped 6 bases from V and 0 bases from J, with 12 bases between. This CDR3 spans 15 amino acids. Germline CDR1 reads MNHEY; CDR2 reads SVGAGI. For the CDR3, the DNA is TGTGCCAGCAGGCTACGACACAATAGCAATCAGCCCCAGCATTTT. This translates into CASRLRHNSNQPQHF.

The chain links TRBV2 to TRBJ1-5; 9 bases map to TRBD1. This CDR3 contains 17 residues. Per germline, CDR1 SNHLY and CDR2 FYNNEI. With 7 bases clipped from V and 6 bases from J, the junction kept 16 bases outside the gene matches. The CDR3 bases are TGTGCCAGCAACAAGGGGACAGGGTGGGACGACGGTCAGCCCCAGCATTTT. This codes for CASNKGTGWDDGQPQHF.

This chain's CDR3 is CASSGGVLAVSNEQFF. CDR3 in DNA: TGTGCCAGCAGCGGAGGGGTTCTAGCGGTTTCCAATGAGCAGTTCTTC. The chain carries TRBV5-6 and TRBJ2-1, with TRBD2 matching 7 bases. J was trimmed by 6 bases and V by 4 bases; bases with no gene match: 13. This CDR3 has 16 residues. The germline gives CDR1 SGHDT, CDR2 YYEEEE. Together with reference TRBV5-6 and TRBJ2-1, the CDR3 gives the full variable domain: DAGVTQSPTHLIKTRGQQVTLRCSPKSGHDTVSWYQQALGQGPQFIFQYYEEEERQRGNFPDRFSGHQFPNYSSELNVNALLLGDSALYLCASSGGVLAVSNEQFFGPGTRLTVL.

This chain links TRBV5-1 with TRBJ2-3; TRBD2 aligns across 8 bases. Trimming cost V 1 base and J 1 base; bases outside gene matches: 5. The length of the CDR3 is 16 residues. CDR1 and CDR2 from the germline V gene are SGHRS and YFSETQ. The CDR3 coding sequence is TGCGCCAGCAGCTTGCGGGGTAGCGGGGGCACAGATACGCAGTATTTT. Its protein is CASSLRGSGGTDTQYF.

This clone was found once. The V and J genes are TRBV11-3 and TRBJ1-2; TRBD1 might be the D (6 bases). The germline CDR1 and CDR2 sequences are SGHNT and YENEEA. V was cut by 3 bases and J by 2 bases, with 13 bases left in between. The CDR3 loop spans 15 amino acids. CDR3 region: CASSLDRLKNYGYTF. The CDR3, as DNA: TGTGCCAGCAGCTTGGACAGATTAAAAAACTATGGCTACACCTTC.

The chain recombines TRBV7-9 with TRBJ1-2, with D tentatively TRBD1 (6 bases). V gave up 2 bases and J gave up 4 bases, with 23 bases separating them. The CDR3 is 18 amino acids. Germline V gives CDR1 SEHNR, CDR2 FQNEAQ (reference sequence). Written as DNA, the CDR3 is TGTGCCAGCAGCTTATCCCCTTTTATATCGGGGGGCGTCTATGGCTACACCTTC. As protein: CASSLSPFISGGVYGYTF.